This T cell receptor (beta chain) was sequenced for a study of early stage breast cancer tumors. Study background: Most invasive tumors, about 75% of the 16, were ER+/PR+/HER2-. Notes on the study in general: In about 90% of the 16 patients, blood comparison separated tumor from normal breast. Compared with adjacent normal breast, tumors showed 2.5 to 3-fold denser, more clonal T cells.

Profiling relied on immunoSEQ multiplex PCR, and the TCRdb table lists in-frame clones only, not all of them. The sample has tens of thousands of clones, about two thirds seen once. The germline CDR1 and CDR2 sequences are SGHRS and YFSETQ. J gave up 3 bases and V 4 bases, and 5 bases lay outside the gene matches. This CDR3 region has 14 residues. A word on this clone: What it recognizes is unknown.

The source of this sequence is a person in their fifties or sixties with breast cancer. The specimen sequenced was blood. The rearrangement links TRBV5-1 to TRBJ2-5; TRBD1 agrees at 8 bases. The CDR3: CASSPTGVEETQYF. CDR3 bases: TGCGCCAGCAGCCCGACAGGGGTTGAAGAGACCCAGTACTTC. Combining the CDR3 with reference TRBV5-1 and TRBJ2-5 gives the whole variable domain KAGVTQTPRYLIKTRGQQVTLSCSPISGHRSVSWYQQTPGQGLQFLFEYFSETQRNKGNFPGRFSGRQFSNSRSEMNVSTLELGDSALYLCASSPTGVEETQYFGPGTRLLVL.